These 5 T cell receptor beta chains originate from one sample sequenced in a study of blood T cell repertoires in COVID-19. Profiling relied on immunoSEQ multiplex PCR, and the TCRdb table lists in-frame clones only, not all of them. The sample holds under 300,000 clones, approximately 85% seen once. Sequenced sample: PBMCs or T cells enriched from blood (not recorded which). These receptors all stem from a woman between 45 and 60 years old who had been exposed to COVID-19.

CDR3 DNA: TGTGCCAGCAGCGCCCGGGACAGGGAGATCAATGAGCAGTTCTTC. Its protein is CASSARDREINEQFF. The chain couples TRBV5-4 to TRBJ2-1, with 9 positions matching TRBD1. Germline CDR1 and CDR2: SGHNT and YYREEE (reference sequence). V trimming: 4 bases; J trimming: 6 bases; junction bases outside the gene matches: 8. This CDR3 has 15 residues.

The CDR3 loop reads CASSLASGGAYEQYF. The DNA of the CDR3 is TGTGCCAGCAGTTTGGCTAGCGGGGGGGCCTACGAGCAGTACTTC. The V call is TRBV6-5, the J call TRBJ2-7; 12 nucleotides agree with TRBD2. Germline assignment: CDR1 MNHEY and CDR2 SVGAGI. The CDR3 runs to 15 residues. V lost 4 bases and J lost 2; bases outside the gene matches: 3.

The genes are TRBV7-9 and TRBJ1-4; 7 nucleotides align to TRBD1. The length of the CDR3 is 16 residues. Per the germline V gene, CDR1 is SEHNR and CDR2 is FQNEAQ (reference sequence). V lost 4 bases and J lost 2; bases outside the gene matches: 7. This CDR3 is CASSSTPRGTNEKLFF. CDR3 DNA: TGTGCCAGCAGCTCCACCCCCAGGGGGACTAATGAAAAACTGTTTTTT.

This chain uses TRBV6-5 with TRBJ1-1, with D possibly being TRBD1 (6 bases). The CDR3 consists of 14 residues. CDR1 MNHEY and CDR2 SVGAGI come from the germline V gene. Trimming took off 9 bases at V and 6 bases at J, with 20 bases between the two ends. CDR3 protein: CASSRDIWFPEAFF. In nucleotides, the CDR3 is TGTGCCAGTAGCCGGGACATATGGTTCCCTGAAGCTTTCTTT.

V and J are TRBV11-2 and TRBJ2-1, with 7 bases matching TRBD2. This CDR3 has 12 residues. V was clipped by 8 bases and J by 6 bases; unmatched bases: 4. Looked up from germline, CDR1 is SGHAT and CDR2 is FQNNGV. The CDR3 spells CASGGVVNEQFF. The DNA of the CDR3 is TGTGCCAGCGGGGGGGTCGTCAATGAGCAGTTCTTC.